This TCR beta chain was obtained from a study of T-cell memory formation after mild COVID-19. Study-level background: In these data, TCR clusters were largely donor specific. General study results and limits: Memory cells collected pre-infection included some clones that later responded, suggesting cross-reactive memory joined.

Germline CDR1 reads MGHDK; CDR2 reads SYGVNS. There are 12 residues in the CDR3. V lost 3 bases to trimming and J lost 8 bases, with 10 bases between them. As regards this clonotype: Its antigen is not known.

TCRdb processed the 5' RACE reads anew with MiXCR; each CDR3 protein has one entry. The table has 250,000 to 300,000 distinct CDR3 sequences, 15% to 20% seen once. The chain couples TRBV25-1 to TRBJ1-2, with no clear D. This receptor was identified in a man younger than 35 who had mild COVID-19 (a few samples of this study predate the infection). Cell type and time point are not known. Material: PBMCs or a T cell subset sorted from them (not recorded which). The CDR3 sequence is CASSDGSHGYTF. In DNA, the CDR3 is TGTGCCAGCAGTGACGGTTCTCACGGCTACACCTTC.